This T cell receptor beta chain was captured by sequencing in a study of graft-versus-host responses after intestinal transplantation. Study-wide context: Transplantation in recipients was multivisceral, liver-intestinal, or isolated intestinal. Anti-thymocyte globulin induction, then tacrolimus and steroids for about 3 years, went to all recipients.

Overall study results and limits: Ileal or blood samples showed some GvH clones first, and such clones were also found in recipient marrow.

The ends were cut back, 2 bases at V and 7 bases at J, with 10 bases in the middle. This CDR3 spans 13 amino acids. Germline V lookup: CDR1 SGHDT, CDR2 YYEEEE. A remark on this clone: Its antigen remains unidentified.

Data came from immunoSEQ multiplex PCR; TCRdb stores just in-frame clones and leaves some out. The sample includes 50,000 or so clones, about 93% seen only once; the top ten take more than 4.5%. The J gene is TRBJ2-1, the V gene TRBV5-6; D unresolved. The TCR originated in a human patient who received an intestinal transplant, so some T cells may come from the graft donor. Sequenced here: PBMCs, sampled 750 to 800 days after a first intestinal transplant, on the day of a second. The CDR3 protein is CASSFGSGNEQFF. For the CDR3, the DNA is TGTGCCAGCAGCTTCGGAAGTGGGAATGAGCAGTTCTTC.